This is a list of T cell receptor beta chains from one sample in a study of shared T cell receptors in the human thymus. The data were produced by immunoSEQ multiplex PCR, yet TCRdb's version contains in-frame clones alone and is incomplete. The table lists about 660,000 clones, 87% of them singletons, with roughly 0.0094% in the top ten. These data were also filed under a second study, of human thymus T cells.

The sequenced sample was thymocytes. These receptors all come from a boy younger than two with a congenital heart defect. Each CDR3 is given with its conserved first and last residue. The order of the fields is V gene, J gene, CDR3 protein.

TRBV11-2	TRBJ1-1	CASRPRDTPNTEAFF
TRBV27	TRBJ2-3	CASSSHPGGTDTQYF
TRBV6-5	TRBJ1-2	CASSYTAGRRGYTF
TRBV23-1	TRBJ2-7	CASSQFRQGSSYEQYF
TRBV5-6	TRBJ1-5	CASRLGGSNQPQHF
TRBV28	TRBJ1-5	CASSLWPDHRGINQPQHF
TRBV5-8	TRBJ2-5	CASSSSKRQGQETQYF
TRBV5-4	TRBJ2-6	CASSLWRVSGANVLTF
TRBV12-5	TRBJ2-5	CASGLVRDPHGREPQYF
TRBV2	TRBJ1-1	CASLDGAHLNTEAFF
TRBV5-1	TRBJ2-1	CASSGLAGDEQFF
TRBV29-1	TRBJ1-2	CSVLGQGIDYGYTF
TRBV27	TRBJ1-4	CASRLGDRGFEKLFF
TRBV5-4	TRBJ1-2	CASSLAAREDLNGYYGYTF
TRBV11-2	TRBJ2-7	CASSSAGHTYEQYF
TRBV7-9	TRBJ2-7	CASSGGGGGSYEQYF
TRBV2	TRBJ2-7	CASRPGTSGGEGYEQYF
TRBV4-1	TRBJ2-1	CASSQDPGVGTYNEQFF
TRBV2	TRBJ2-6	CASGMVQSSGANVLTF
TRBV5-6	TRBJ2-3	CASSPTSVSTSTDTQYF
TRBV7-6	TRBJ1-1	CASSLSSTGNTEAFF
TRBV4-1	TRBJ2-3	CASSQVDRRRERGTDTQYF
TRBV27	TRBJ2-3	CASRETDTQYF
TRBV7-2	TRBJ2-1	CASSLAGVSSYNEQFF
TRBV4-1	TRBJ2-3	CASSQARRPINTDTQYF
TRBV30	TRBJ1-1	CAWSRPRWTEAFF